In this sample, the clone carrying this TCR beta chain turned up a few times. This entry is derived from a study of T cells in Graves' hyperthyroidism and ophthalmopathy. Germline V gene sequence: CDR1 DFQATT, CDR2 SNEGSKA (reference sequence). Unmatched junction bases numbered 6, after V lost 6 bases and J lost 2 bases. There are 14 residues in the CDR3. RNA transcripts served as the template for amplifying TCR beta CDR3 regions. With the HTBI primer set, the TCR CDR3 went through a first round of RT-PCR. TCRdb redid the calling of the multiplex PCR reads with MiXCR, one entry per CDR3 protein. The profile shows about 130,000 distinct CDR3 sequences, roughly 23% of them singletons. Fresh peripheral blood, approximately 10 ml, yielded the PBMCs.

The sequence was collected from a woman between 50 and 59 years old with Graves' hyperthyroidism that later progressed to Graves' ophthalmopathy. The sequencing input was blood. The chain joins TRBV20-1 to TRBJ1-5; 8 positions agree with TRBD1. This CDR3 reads CSAEQGDGNQPQHF. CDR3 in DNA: TGCAGTGCCGAACAGGGGGACGGCAATCAGCCCCAGCATTTT.